The 24 T cell receptor beta chains reported below all come from one sample, sequenced in a study of T cell responses to AZD1222 COVID-19 vaccine (dated by TCRdb to the early 2020s). Library preparation was by the immunoSEQ multiplex PCR assay. TCRdb's version of the immuneACCESS table is confined to in-frame rearrangements and falls short of the full clone set. An unresolved V gene accounts for under half of the shortfall where checked; the remainder is of unknown origin. Across this sample there are about 150,000 clones, with approximately 87% seen only once. The biggest ten clones account for under 7% of the sample. Per the publication, the time point label means: baseline before first vaccination. This specimen's treatment or condition label, per the study, means: meningococcal conjugate vaccine given as trial control. The material was peripheral blood, obtained on day 0 of MenACWY control vaccination. The receptors stem from an adult in good health.

The J gene is TRBJ1-1, the V gene TRBV11-3, with D unresolved. The CDR3 loop spans 15 amino acids. The germline V gene encodes CDR1 SGHNT and CDR2 YENEEA. Trimming removed 5 bases from V and 0 bases from J, with 13 bases in between. This CDR3 reads CASSPVATVNTEAFF. As DNA, the CDR3 is TGTGCCAGCAGCCCAGTCGCGACCGTGAACACTGAAGCTTTCTTT.

The chain carries TRBV18 and TRBJ2-1; 9 nucleotides line up with TRBD2. The CDR3 extends over 16 amino acids. Germline V gives CDR1 KGHSH, CDR2 LQKENI. V lost 0 bases, J lost 9 bases, and 9 bases stayed unmatched. The DNA of the CDR3 is TGTGCCAGCTCACCACCGTTGGTAGCGGGAGTTATTGAGCAGTTCTTC. This codes for CASSPPLVAGVIEQFF. The full variable domain, in which reference TRBV18 and TRBJ2-1 provide the parts outside the CDR3, is NAGVMQNPRHLVRRRGQEARLRCSPMKGHSHVYWYRQLPEEGLKFMVYLQKENIIDESGMPKERFSAEFPKEGPSILRIQQVVRGDSAAYFCASSPPLVAGVIEQFFGPGTRLTVL.

This chain connects TRBV7-2 to TRBJ1-2; 8 bases fit TRBD1. CDR1 is SGHTA, CDR2 FQGNSA, per germline. Trimming took 5 bases from V and 4 from J; bases not matched to a gene: 6. CDR3 length: 14 residues. For the CDR3, the DNA is TGTGCCAGCAGCGAGGACAGGGTAGGCTATGGCTACACCTTC. Encoded protein: CASSEDRVGYGYTF.

This chain links TRBV6-4 with TRBJ2-3; tentatively, D is TRBD2 (6 bases). The germline CDR1 and CDR2 sequences are MRHNA and SNTAGT. The ends were cut back, 4 bases at V and 4 bases at J, with 9 bases in the middle. The CDR3 covers 13 residues. The CDR3, as DNA: TGTGCCAGCAGTGCGCGGGGCTCAGATACGCAGTATTTT. It yields the protein CASSARGSDTQYF.

This sequence joins TRBV11-2 and TRBJ2-5; D not resolved. Germline V gene lookup returns CDR1 SGHAT and CDR2 FQNNGV. V lost 0 bases to trimming and J lost 7 bases, with 12 bases between them. The CDR3 extends over 14 amino acids. The CDR3 DNA reads TGTGCCAGCAGCTTAGAAGTAGTGGTGAGGACCCAGTACTTC. This sequence encodes CASSLEVVVRTQYF.

The rearrangement joins TRBV4-1 to TRBJ1-3; 8 bases map to TRBD1. The ends lost 0 bases at V and 0 bases at J; junction bases unmatched: 10. Germline-derived CDR1 and CDR2 are MGHRA and YSYEKL. This CDR3 has 19 residues. Here the CDR3 DNA reads TGCGCCAGCAGCCAAGATCCTGGACAGGGCTCTCTCTCTGGAAACACCATATATTTT. The encoded protein is CASSQDPGQGSLSGNTIYF.

This clone was seen once. The CDR3, as DNA: TGTGCCAGCAGCTTCCTCCTCGGGGGACTAGCGGAGTCCTACGAGCAGTACTTC. Its translation is CASSFLLGGLAESYEQYF. J is TRBJ2-7 and V is TRBV7-2; 11 nucleotides agree with TRBD2. The CDR3 totals 18 residues. Germline CDR1 and CDR2: SGHTA and FQGNSA. V was clipped by 3 bases and J by 1 base; unmatched bases: 11. Based on the CDR3 plus reference TRBV7-2 and TRBJ2-7, the full variable domain is GAGVSQSPSNKVTEKGKDVELRCDPISGHTALYWYRQSLGQGLEFLIYFQGNSAPDKSGLPSDRFSAERTGGSVSTLTIQRTQQEDSAVYLCASSFLLGGLAESYEQYFGPGTRLTVT.

The J gene is TRBJ2-1, the V gene TRBV7-2; TRBD1 might be the D (5 bases). Trimming stripped 2 bases from V and 0 bases from J, with 11 bases between. The germline V gene has CDR1 SGHTA and CDR2 FQGNSA. The CDR3 totals 16 residues. This chain's CDR3 is CASSLNVRASYNEQFF. The CDR3 nucleotides are TGTGCCAGCAGCTTAAATGTCAGGGCCTCCTACAATGAGCAGTTCTTC.

This clone has just one count. The J gene is TRBJ1-4, the V gene TRBV2; D gene unclear. This CDR3 spans 16 amino acids. Per the germline V gene, CDR1 is SNHLY and CDR2 is FYNNEI. The V and J ends lost 2 bases and 2 bases respectively, with 12 bases between them. The CDR3: CASSESLPGTNEKLFF. CDR3 bases: TGTGCCAGCAGTGAATCTCTTCCGGGCACTAATGAAAAACTGTTTTTT.

The CDR3 region is CASSSLTGENEQFF. DNA of the CDR3: TGTGCCAGCAGCTCTCTGACAGGGGAGAATGAGCAGTTCTTC. The V gene is TRBV7-9, the J gene TRBJ2-1; TRBD1 matches 8 bases. The V segment lost 4 bases and the J segment 7 bases; nucleotides outside the gene matches: 6. The length of the CDR3 is 14 residues. The germline gives CDR1 SEHNR, CDR2 FQNEAQ (reference sequence). The whole variable domain, remainder taken from reference TRBV7-9 and TRBJ2-1, is DTGVSQNPRHKITKRGQNVTFRCDPISEHNRLYWYRQTLGQGPEFLTYFQNEAQLEKSRLLSDRFSAERPKGSFSTLEIQRTEQGDSAMYLCASSSLTGENEQFFGPGTRLTVL.

V is TRBV18 and J is TRBJ1-1, with TRBD1 as a possible D gene (5 bases). V gave up 1 base and J gave up 2 bases, with 14 bases separating them. Germline V gene data show CDR1 as KGHSH and CDR2 as LQKENI. CDR3 length equals 16 residues. CDR3 amino acids: CASSPLTTDRNTEAFF. The CDR3 region has the DNA TGTGCCAGCTCACCACTAACGACAGACAGAAACACTGAAGCTTTCTTT.

This chain uses TRBV12-3 or TRBV12-4 with TRBJ1-1; possibly TRBD1 for D (5 bases). V lost 7 bases and J lost 5, with 14 bases in between. The CDR3 is made up of 13 amino acids. The CDR3 region is CASKQDGGTEAFF. CDR3 nucleotide sequence: TGTGCCAGCAAACAGGACGGGGGGACTGAAGCTTTCTTT.

V gene TRBV7-9 combines with J gene TRBJ2-4; D is unclear. V was shortened by 2 bases and J by 7 bases, with 12 bases between the two germline ends. The CDR3 runs 14 residues. Looked up from germline, CDR1 is SEHNR and CDR2 is FQNEAQ (reference sequence). The CDR3 region has the DNA TGTGCCAGCAGCTTATTTTCCTCAGACAACATTCAGTACTTC. This sequence encodes CASSLFSSDNIQYF.

The genes are TRBV21-1 and TRBJ2-4; the D call TRBD1 from the table was never checked on the DNA. TRBV21-1 is noted as a pseudogene. This CDR3 is 18 amino acids long. The CDR3 spells CASSTRGRTGGGRNIQYF. CDR3 nucleotide sequence: TGTGCCAGCAGCACTCGAGGGCGGACAGGGGGCGGGAGAAACATTCAGTACTTC.

The J gene is TRBJ2-1, the V gene TRBV7-6; D unclear. Trimming cost V 2 bases and J 0 bases, with 11 bases left between them. This CDR3 contains 16 residues. CDR1 SGHVS and CDR2 FNYEAQ come from the germline V gene. The CDR3 reads CASSLHQRSSYNEQFF. CDR3 DNA: TGTGCCAGCAGCTTACATCAGAGGAGCTCCTACAATGAGCAGTTCTTC.

Only a few counts were recorded for this clone. The rearrangement joins TRBV5-1 to TRBJ1-1, with D hard to call. The CDR3 has 15 amino acids. Germline V CDR1 and CDR2: SGHRS, YFSETQ. Trimming removed 4 bases at V and 0 bases at J, with 13 bases between. CDR3 in DNA: TGCGCCAGCAGCCTGCGGCCAGGCGTGAACACTGAAGCTTTCTTT. Translation gives CASSLRPGVNTEAFF.

V gene TRBV3-1 (or the pseudogene TRBV3-2) combines with J gene TRBJ1-4, with 8 bases that match TRBD1. This CDR3 is 15 amino acids long. Per germline, CDR1 LGHDT and CDR2 YNNKEL (reference sequence). Trimming cost V 7 bases and J 8 bases; bases outside gene matches: 12. The CDR3 is CASNFQGARREKLFF. The CDR3 bases are TGTGCCAGCAACTTCCAGGGGGCAAGGAGGGAAAAACTGTTTTTT.

V is TRBV5-1 and J is TRBJ1-2; TRBD1 matches 9 bases. The CDR3 spans 15 residues. V lost 0 bases, J lost 3 bases, and 3 bases stayed unmatched. Germline CDR1 is SGHRS and CDR2 is YFSETQ. CDR3 sequence reads: CASSLGWTGDYGYTF. CDR3 DNA: TGCGCCAGCAGCTTGGGCTGGACAGGGGACTATGGCTACACCTTC.

The V and J genes are TRBV5-3 and TRBJ1-5; TRBD1 aligns across 8 bases. TRBV5-3 is placed among ORFs of uncertain function. The CDR3 length is 18 residues. With 4 bases clipped from V and 0 bases from J, the junction kept 12 bases outside the gene matches. In nucleotides, the CDR3 is TGTGCCAGAAGCCCCTTGGGGCAGGGGGCTAATAGCAATCAGCCCCAGCATTTT. It is translated as CARSPLGQGANSNQPQHF.

This chain joins TRBV28 and TRBJ2-7; D is possibly TRBD1 (6 bases). Germline V gives CDR1 MDHEN, CDR2 SYDVKM. This CDR3 spans 15 amino acids. V was pared by 2 bases and J by 0 bases, with 11 bases between. The CDR3 nucleotides read TGTGCCAGCAGTTTAGTCGACAGGTCCTCCTACGAGCAGTACTTC. Translation gives CASSLVDRSSYEQYF.

This chain uses TRBV27 with TRBJ1-2; D is perhaps TRBD1 (6 bases). V was clipped by 5 bases and J by 4 bases, with 20 bases between them. The CDR3 length is 16 residues. The germline CDR1 and CDR2 sequences are MNHEY and SMNVEV (reference sequence). Here the CDR3 reads CASSQTVEGGFYGYTF. The DNA for the CDR3 is TGTGCCAGCAGTCAAACGGTGGAGGGGGGCTTCTATGGCTACACCTTC.

The J gene is TRBJ2-1, the V gene TRBV7-8, with 10 positions matching TRBD2. This CDR3 has 13 residues. Germline lookup yields CDR1 SGHVS and CDR2 FQNEAQ. The V and J ends lost 5 bases and 9 bases, in that order; junction bases with no gene match: 4. The CDR3 DNA follows: TGTGCCAGCAGCCCAGCGGGAGGGAGTGAGCAGTTCTTC. Its translation: CASSPAGGSEQFF.

V and J are TRBV24-1 and TRBJ2-1; D is unclear. CDR3 size: 14 residues. Germline V CDR1 and CDR2: KGHDR, SFDVKD. V gave up 1 base and J gave up 8 bases, with 11 bases separating them. The CDR3 DNA reads as TGTGCCACCAGTGATTTTAAGGGAAGGGATGAGCAGTTCTTC. It specifies CATSDFKGRDEQFF.

The J gene is TRBJ2-2, the V gene TRBV7-9, with 8 positions matching TRBD1. V lost 8 bases and J lost 5; bases outside the gene matches: 7. This CDR3 spans 14 amino acids. Germline CDR1 is SEHNR and CDR2 is FQNEAQ (reference sequence). The CDR3 DNA follows: TGTGCCAGCGTTCGACAGGGGATGACCGGGGAGCTGTTTTTT. It encodes CASVRQGMTGELFF.